The entry below gives a single T cell receptor (beta chain) sequence along with its context. Its antigen is not identified. Germline CDR1 is SEHNR and CDR2 is FQNEAQ (reference sequence). This CDR3 is 15 amino acids long. The V gene lost 5 bases and the J gene lost 1 base, with 9 bases spanning the gap. The record originates from a study of cytomegalovirus exposure and HLA in healthy donors. Findings of the study overall: Reports showed the classifier diagnosing cytomegalovirus status with high specificity and sensitivity. Within the 90 to 150 validation repertoires, first-cohort TCR clusters tended to co-occur, according to a later analysis. Many donors shared some public TCRs, even though most TCR sequences were rare. The study flagged approximately 180 TCR beta chains as cytomegalovirus-associated.

Data came from immunoSEQ multiplex PCR; TCRdb stores just in-frame clones and leaves some out. The profile covers about 130,000 clones, with approximately 84% appearing a single time and around 27% taken by the ten largest. The specimen sequenced was PBMCs. The TCR originated in a man aged 25 to 40 in good health and CMV-seropositive. The gene calls are TRBV7-9 and TRBJ2-6; possibly TRBD1 for D (5 bases). CDR3 DNA sequence: TGTGCCAGCAGCCCGCGGACATCTGGGGCCAACGTCCTGACTTTC. Translated: CASSPRTSGANVLTF.